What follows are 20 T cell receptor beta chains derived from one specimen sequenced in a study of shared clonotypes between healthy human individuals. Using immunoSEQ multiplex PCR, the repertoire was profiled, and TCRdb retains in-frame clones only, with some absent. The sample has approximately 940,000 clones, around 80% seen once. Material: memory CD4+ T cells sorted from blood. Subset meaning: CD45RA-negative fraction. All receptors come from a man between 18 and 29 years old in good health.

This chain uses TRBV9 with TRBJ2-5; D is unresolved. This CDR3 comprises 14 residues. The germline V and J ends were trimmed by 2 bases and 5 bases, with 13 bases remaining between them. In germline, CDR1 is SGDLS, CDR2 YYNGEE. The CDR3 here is CASSVSATTETQYF. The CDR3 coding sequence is TGTGCCAGCAGCGTGAGTGCTACAACGGAGACCCAGTACTTC.

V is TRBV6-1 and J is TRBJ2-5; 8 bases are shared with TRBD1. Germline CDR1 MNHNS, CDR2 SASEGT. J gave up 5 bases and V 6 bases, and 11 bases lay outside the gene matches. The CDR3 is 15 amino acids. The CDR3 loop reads CASSETWTGRETQYF. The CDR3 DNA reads TGTGCCAGCAGCGAAACCTGGACAGGGAGGGAGACCCAGTACTTC.

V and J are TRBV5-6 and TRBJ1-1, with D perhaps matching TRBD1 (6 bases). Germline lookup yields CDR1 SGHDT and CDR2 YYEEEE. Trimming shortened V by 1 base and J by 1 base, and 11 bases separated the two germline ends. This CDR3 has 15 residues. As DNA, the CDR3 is TGTGCCAGCAGCTTGCGGCAGACAGGGAACACTGAAGCTTTCTTT. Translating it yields CASSLRQTGNTEAFF.

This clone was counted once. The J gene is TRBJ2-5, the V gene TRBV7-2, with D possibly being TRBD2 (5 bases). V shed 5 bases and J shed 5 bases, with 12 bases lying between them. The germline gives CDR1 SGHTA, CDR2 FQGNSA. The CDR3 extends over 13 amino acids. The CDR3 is CASSASGVETQYF. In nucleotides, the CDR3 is TGTGCCAGCAGCGCCTCCGGGGTTGAGACCCAGTACTTC.

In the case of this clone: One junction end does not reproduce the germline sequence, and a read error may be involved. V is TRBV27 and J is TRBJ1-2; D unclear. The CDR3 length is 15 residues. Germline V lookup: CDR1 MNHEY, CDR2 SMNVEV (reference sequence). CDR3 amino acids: CAGSLDGSTNYGYTF. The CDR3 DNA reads TGTGCCGGCAGTTTGGACGGATCTACTAACTATGGCTACACCTTC.

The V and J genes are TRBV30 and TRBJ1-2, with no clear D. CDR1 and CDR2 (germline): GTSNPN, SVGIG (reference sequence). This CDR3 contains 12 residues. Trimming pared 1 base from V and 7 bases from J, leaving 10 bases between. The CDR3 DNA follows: TGTGCCTGGAGTGAATCAGCACGTGGCTACACCTTC. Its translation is CAWSESARGYTF.

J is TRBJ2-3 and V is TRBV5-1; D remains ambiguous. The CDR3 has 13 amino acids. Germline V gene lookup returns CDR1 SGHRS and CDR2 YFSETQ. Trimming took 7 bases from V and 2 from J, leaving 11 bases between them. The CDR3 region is CASFRDDTDTQYF. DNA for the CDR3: TGCGCCAGCTTTAGGGATGACACAGATACGCAGTATTTT.

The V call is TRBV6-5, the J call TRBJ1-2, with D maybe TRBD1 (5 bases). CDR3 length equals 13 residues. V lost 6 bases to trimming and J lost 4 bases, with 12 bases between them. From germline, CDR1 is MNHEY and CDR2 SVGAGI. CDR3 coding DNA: TGTGCCAGCAGCCGGGACCAGACCTATGGCTACACCTTC. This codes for CASSRDQTYGYTF.

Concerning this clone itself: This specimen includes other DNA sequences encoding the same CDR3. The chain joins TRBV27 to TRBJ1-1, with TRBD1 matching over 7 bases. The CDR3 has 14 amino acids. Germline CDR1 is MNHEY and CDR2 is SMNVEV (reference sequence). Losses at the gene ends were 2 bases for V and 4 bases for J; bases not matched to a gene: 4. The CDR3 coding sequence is TGTGCCAGCAGTTTAACAGGGGCGGGCACTGAAGCTTTCTTT. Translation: CASSLTGAGTEAFF.

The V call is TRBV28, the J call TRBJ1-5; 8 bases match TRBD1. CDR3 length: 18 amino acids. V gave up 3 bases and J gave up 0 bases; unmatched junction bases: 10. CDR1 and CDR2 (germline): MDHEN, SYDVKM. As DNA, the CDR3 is TGTGCCAGCAGTTTTTCAGGACAGGGTAGATATAGCAATCAGCCCCAGCATTTT. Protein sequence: CASSFSGQGRYSNQPQHF.

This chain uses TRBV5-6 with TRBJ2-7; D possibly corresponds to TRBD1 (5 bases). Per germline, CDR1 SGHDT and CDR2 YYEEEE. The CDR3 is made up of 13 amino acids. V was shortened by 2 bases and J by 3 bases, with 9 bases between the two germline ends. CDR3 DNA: TGTGCCAGCAGCTTCGGACAAAGCTACGAGCAGTACTTC. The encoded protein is CASSFGQSYEQYF.

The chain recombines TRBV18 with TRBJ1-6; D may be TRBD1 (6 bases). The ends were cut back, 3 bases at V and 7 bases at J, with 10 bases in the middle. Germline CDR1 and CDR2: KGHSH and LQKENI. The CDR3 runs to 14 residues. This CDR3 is CASSPGGTNSPLHF. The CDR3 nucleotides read TGTGCCAGCTCACCGGGGGGCACAAATTCACCCCTCCACTTT.

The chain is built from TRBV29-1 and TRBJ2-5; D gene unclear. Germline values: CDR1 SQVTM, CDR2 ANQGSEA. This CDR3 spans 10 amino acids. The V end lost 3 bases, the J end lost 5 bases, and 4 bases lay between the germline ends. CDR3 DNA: TGCAGCGTTGATGAGGAGACCCAGTACTTC. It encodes CSVDEETQYF.

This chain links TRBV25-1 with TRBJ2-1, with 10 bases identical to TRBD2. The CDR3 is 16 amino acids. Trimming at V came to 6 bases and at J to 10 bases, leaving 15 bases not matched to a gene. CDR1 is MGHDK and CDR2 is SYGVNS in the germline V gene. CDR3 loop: CASSPRWLAGAAEQFF. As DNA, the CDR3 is TGTGCCAGCAGCCCGAGGTGGCTAGCGGGGGCCGCGGAGCAGTTCTTC.

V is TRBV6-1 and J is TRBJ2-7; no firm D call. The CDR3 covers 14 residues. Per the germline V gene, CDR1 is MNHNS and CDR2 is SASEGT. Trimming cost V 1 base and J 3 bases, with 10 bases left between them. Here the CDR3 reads CASSEDWSRYEQYF. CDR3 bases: TGTGCCAGCAGTGAAGACTGGAGTCGCTACGAGCAGTACTTC.

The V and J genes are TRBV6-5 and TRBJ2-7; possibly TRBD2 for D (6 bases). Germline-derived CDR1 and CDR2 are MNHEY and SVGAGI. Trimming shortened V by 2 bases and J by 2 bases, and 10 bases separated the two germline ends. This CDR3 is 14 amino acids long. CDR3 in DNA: TGTGCCAGCAGTTACAGGCGGGGAGCCTACGAGCAGTACTTC. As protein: CASSYRRGAYEQYF.

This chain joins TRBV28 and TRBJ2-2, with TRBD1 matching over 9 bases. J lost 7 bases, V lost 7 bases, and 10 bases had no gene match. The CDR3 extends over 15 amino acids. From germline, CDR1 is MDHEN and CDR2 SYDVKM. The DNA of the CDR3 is TGTGCCAGCACCGTTGGGGACAGGGTCATCGGGGAGCTGTTTTTT. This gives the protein CASTVGDRVIGELFF.

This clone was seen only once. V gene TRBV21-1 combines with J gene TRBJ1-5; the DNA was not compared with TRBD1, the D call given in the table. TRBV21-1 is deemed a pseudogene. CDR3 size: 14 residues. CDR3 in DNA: TGTGCCAGATCAGCAGGCCCTAGCAATCAGCCCCAGCATTTT. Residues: CARSAGPSNQPQHF.

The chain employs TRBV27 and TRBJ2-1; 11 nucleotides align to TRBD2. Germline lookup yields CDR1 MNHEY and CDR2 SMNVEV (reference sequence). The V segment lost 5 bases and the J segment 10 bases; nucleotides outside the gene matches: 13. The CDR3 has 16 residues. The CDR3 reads CASSPQLAGVSREQFF. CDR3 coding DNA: TGTGCCAGCAGTCCACAACTAGCGGGAGTGTCCAGGGAGCAGTTCTTC.

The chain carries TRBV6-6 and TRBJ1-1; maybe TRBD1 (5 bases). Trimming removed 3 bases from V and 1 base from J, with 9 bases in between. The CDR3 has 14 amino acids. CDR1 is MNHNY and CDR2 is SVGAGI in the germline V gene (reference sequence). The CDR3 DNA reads TGTGCCAGCAGTTATCCGGGGGGGAACACTGAAGCTTTCTTT. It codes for CASSYPGGNTEAFF.